This T cell receptor beta chain came from a study of vaccination and CD4 T cells after COVID-19. The sample's treatment: roughly 10-day PBMC culture with coronavirus spike peptide pools or control peptides (ViraFEST assay). CDR1 LNHNV and CDR2 YYDKDF come from the germline V gene (reference sequence). The CDR3 contains 15 residues. Trimming left V 1 base short and J 5 bases short, with 15 bases between. The Oncomine TCR Beta short-read assay was applied to DNA of cultured CD4+ T cells. TCRdb fed the PCR reads into MiXCR, producing one record per CDR3 protein. The sample has under 15,000 distinct CDR3 sequences, roughly 41% seen once. Only a few counts were recorded for this clonotype. The antigen is not known.

V is TRBV15 and J is TRBJ2-7, with D perhaps matching TRBD1 (5 bases). Sequenced input: CD4+ T cells from blood, cultured in vitro. This TCR was recovered from a human donor who had recovered from COVID-19. DNA for the CDR3: TGTGCCACCAGCAGAGTCAGGGAATCCGTCAACGAGCAGTACTTC. This sequence encodes CATSRVRESVNEQYF.